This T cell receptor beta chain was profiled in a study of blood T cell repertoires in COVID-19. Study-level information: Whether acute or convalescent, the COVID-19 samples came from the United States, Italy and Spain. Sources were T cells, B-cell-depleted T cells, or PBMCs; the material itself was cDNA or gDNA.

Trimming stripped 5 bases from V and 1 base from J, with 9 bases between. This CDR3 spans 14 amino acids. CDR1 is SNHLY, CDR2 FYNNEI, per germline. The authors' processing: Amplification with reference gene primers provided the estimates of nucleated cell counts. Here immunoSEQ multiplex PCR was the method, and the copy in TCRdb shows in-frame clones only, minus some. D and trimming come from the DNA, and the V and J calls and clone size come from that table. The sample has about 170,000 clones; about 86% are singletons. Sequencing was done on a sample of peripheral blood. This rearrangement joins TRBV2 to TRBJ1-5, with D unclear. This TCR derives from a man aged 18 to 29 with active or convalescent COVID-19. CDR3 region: CASSLSSSNQPQHF. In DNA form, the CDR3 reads TGTGCCAGCAGTCTCTCTTCGAGCAATCAGCCCCAGCATTTT. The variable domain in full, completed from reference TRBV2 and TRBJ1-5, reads EPEVTQTPSHQVTQMGQEVILRCVPISNHLYFYWYRQILGQKVEFLVSFYNNEISEKSEIFDDQFSVERPDGSNFTLKIRSTKLEDSAMYFCASSLSSSNQPQHFGDGTRLSIL.